The following is a TCR beta chain sequence with its context. The sample comes from a study of shared clonotypes between healthy human individuals. Trimming stripped 6 bases from V and 3 bases from J, with 15 bases between. This CDR3 spans 15 amino acids. Germline values: CDR1 MNHEY, CDR2 SVGAGI. The data were produced by immunoSEQ multiplex PCR, yet TCRdb's version contains in-frame clones alone and is incomplete. Among roughly 1,500,000 clones listed, 95% to 99% were seen once. This TCR was sampled from a man aged 25-45 years in good health. The source material was naive CD4+ T cells sorted from blood. The subset here: CD45RA+ positively selected. The V call is TRBV6-5, the J call TRBJ2-1; no firm D call. The CDR3 here is CASSLATPLYNEQFF. The CDR3 DNA reads TGTGCCAGCAGCCTCGCAACGCCGCTCTACAATGAGCAGTTCTTC.